This entry lists 20 T cell receptor beta chains sequenced from one sample in a study of T cell clonotyping in hematopoietic cell transplantation. The time point here: recipient sample about 28 days before transplant, after cytoreduction. The assay was immunoSEQ multiplex PCR, and TCRdb's table has in-frame clones only and misses some. Here the sample spans about 41,000 clones, 75% to 90% being singletons. The sequenced sample was peripheral blood mononuclear cells, obtained before stem cell transplant. These receptor sequences come from a man in his 60s with acute myeloid leukemia. Some clones in this sample may be carry-over from other donors' samples.

The V and J genes are TRBV13 and TRBJ2-1, with TRBD2 matching over 11 bases. J gave up 9 bases and V 0 bases, and 7 bases lay outside the gene matches. The CDR3 contains 16 residues. Germline lookup yields CDR1 PRHDT and CDR2 FYEKMQ (reference sequence). The CDR3 DNA follows: TGTGCCAGCAGCTTAGGGGGGGGACTAGCGGCTTCTGAGCAGTTCTTC. Amino acid sequence: CASSLGGGLAASEQFF. The variable domain in full, with the rest retrieved from reference TRBV13 and TRBJ2-1, is AAGVIQSPRHLIKEKRETATLKCYPIPRHDTVYWYQQGPGQDPQFLISFYEKMQSDKGSIPDRFSAQQFSDYHSELNMSSLELGDSALYFCASSLGGGLAASEQFFGPGTRLTVL.

The chain uses TRBV6-5 and TRBJ2-7; 9 bases are shared with TRBD1. The germline V gene has CDR1 MNHEY and CDR2 SVGAGI. The CDR3 runs to 13 residues. The ends lost 7 bases at V and 4 bases at J; junction bases unmatched: 5. CDR3 sequence reads: CASTKTGGYEQYF. DNA for the CDR3: TGTGCCAGCACTAAGACAGGGGGGTACGAGCAGTACTTC.

The CDR3 sequence is CASSLGRTGDEQFF. CDR3 nucleotide sequence: TGTGCCAGCAGCTTAGGGCGGACAGGGGATGAGCAGTTCTTC. This chain links TRBV11-2 with TRBJ2-1, with TRBD1 matching 9 bases. The germline V gene encodes CDR1 SGHAT and CDR2 FQNNGV. The V segment lost 1 base and the J segment 8 bases; nucleotides outside the gene matches: 3. The CDR3 is 14 residues long.

The V and J genes are TRBV19 and TRBJ2-7; 7 bases agree with TRBD1. V lost 4 bases and J lost 2; bases outside the gene matches: 2. CDR1 and CDR2 (germline): LNHDA, SQIVND (reference sequence). This CDR3 comprises 13 residues. DNA for the CDR3: TGTGCCAGTAGTACCCAGGGGGCCTACGAGCAGTACTTC. It is translated as CASSTQGAYEQYF. The variable domain in full, completed from reference TRBV19 and TRBJ2-7, reads DGGITQSPKYLFRKEGQNVTLSCEQNLNHDAMYWYRQDPGQGLRLIYYSQIVNDFQKGDIAEGYSVSREKKESFPLTVTSAQKNPTAFYLCASSTQGAYEQYFGPGTRLTVT.

This rearrangement joins TRBV2 to TRBJ2-3; 8 positions agree with TRBD2. CDR1 and CDR2 (germline): SNHLY, FYNNEI. The junction had 5 bases not matched to a gene; V was cut back by 3 bases and J by 3 bases. The CDR3 is 15 residues long. The CDR3 loop is CASSERGALTDTQYF. The CDR3 DNA follows: TGTGCCAGCAGTGAGCGGGGGGCCCTTACAGATACGCAGTATTTT. Filled out from reference TRBV2 and TRBJ2-3, the complete variable domain reads EPEVTQTPSHQVTQMGQEVILRCVPISNHLYFYWYRQILGQKVEFLVSFYNNEISEKSEIFDDQFSVERPDGSNFTLKIRSTKLEDSAMYFCASSERGALTDTQYFGPGTRLTVL.

This sequence joins TRBV29-1 and TRBJ2-5; maybe TRBD2 (7 bases). Trimming left V 4 bases short and J 3 bases short, with 18 bases between. Looked up from germline, CDR1 is SQVTM and CDR2 is ANQGSEA. The CDR3 totals 15 residues. CDR3 amino acids: CSVAVGGGGKETQYF. CDR3 sequence (DNA): TGCAGCGTTGCGGTAGGGGGGGGAGGGAAAGAGACCCAGTACTTC.

The genes are TRBV7-2 and TRBJ1-1, with unresolved D. The CDR3 has 15 amino acids. V lost 2 bases to trimming and J lost 3 bases, with 13 bases between them. Germline-derived CDR1 and CDR2 are SGHTA and FQGNSA. Here the CDR3 reads CASSLTYTGDTEAFF. DNA for the CDR3: TGTGCCAGCAGCTTAACCTACACCGGGGACACTGAAGCTTTCTTT. Full variable domain (rest looked up from reference TRBV7-2 and TRBJ1-1): GAGVSQSPSNKVTEKGKDVELRCDPISGHTALYWYRQSLGQGLEFLIYFQGNSAPDKSGLPSDRFSAERTGGSVSTLTIQRTQQEDSAVYLCASSLTYTGDTEAFFGQGTRLTVV.

This chain joins TRBV19 and TRBJ1-2; D is unresolved. The germline gives CDR1 LNHDA, CDR2 SQIVND (reference sequence). V shed 11 bases and J shed 8 bases, with 18 bases lying between them. The CDR3 extends over 12 amino acids. The CDR3 DNA sequence: TGTGCCTCAGGAGGAGGGCGCGGGGGCTACACCTTC. Translating gives CASGGGRGGYTF.

The chain has TRBV2 and TRBJ2-5; 8 positions match TRBD2. The junction had 9 bases not matched to a gene; V was cut back by 4 bases and J by 5 bases. Germline CDR1 is SNHLY and CDR2 is FYNNEI. The CDR3 is 15 amino acids. The CDR3 is CASSGLLAGYETQYF. CDR3 sequence (DNA): TGTGCCAGCAGTGGGCTCTTAGCGGGGTATGAGACCCAGTACTTC.

The rearrangement joins TRBV7-2 to TRBJ1-5, with 8 positions matching TRBD1. V was clipped by 1 base and J by 3 bases; unmatched bases: 5. This CDR3 has 16 amino acids. CDR1 is SGHTA, CDR2 FQGNSA, per germline. This CDR3 is CASSLGAGGFNQPQHF. CDR3 nucleotides: TGTGCCAGCAGCTTAGGCGCAGGGGGCTTCAATCAGCCCCAGCATTTT.

V usage is TRBV7-9 and J usage is TRBJ1-6; D unclear. CDR1 is SEHNR, CDR2 FQNEAQ, per germline (reference sequence). The germline V and J ends were trimmed by 5 bases and 10 bases, with 9 bases remaining between them. CDR3 length equals 12 residues. CDR3 DNA: TGTGCCAGCAGCCAATTGCTCTCACCCCTCCACTTT. Translated, it gives CASSQLLSPLHF.

This clone was seen more than once but under ten times. J is TRBJ2-2 and V is TRBV19; a possible D gene is TRBD1 (6 bases). V lost 6 bases to trimming and J lost 7 bases, with 9 bases between them. CDR3 length: 12 residues. Per germline, CDR1 LNHDA and CDR2 SQIVND (reference sequence). The CDR3 DNA is TGTGCCAGTAGACTGACAGGCGGGGAGCTGTTTTTT. This gives the protein CASRLTGGELFF.

This rearrangement joins TRBV7-8 to TRBJ1-1, with TRBD1 identical over 8 bases. Unmatched junction bases numbered 7, after V lost 2 bases and J lost 8 bases. The germline CDR1 and CDR2 sequences are SGHVS and FQNEAQ. This CDR3 has 14 residues. The CDR3 DNA sequence: TGTGCCAGCAGCTTACAGGGGGCTGTAGGGGAAGCTTTCTTT. It is translated as CASSLQGAVGEAFF.

This rearrangement joins TRBV6-5 to TRBJ1-1, with no clear D. V was clipped by 4 bases and J by 2 bases, with 8 bases between them. CDR3 size: 13 residues. Germline CDR1 and CDR2: MNHEY and SVGAGI. As DNA, the CDR3 is TGTGCCAGCAGTTGGACCGGAAACACTGAAGCTTTCTTT. It codes for CASSWTGNTEAFF.

This clone was counted between two and nine times. The chain links TRBV19 to TRBJ1-5; TRBD1 agrees at 7 bases. Trimming at V came to 3 bases and at J to 7 bases, leaving 9 bases not matched to a gene. Germline assignment: CDR1 LNHDA and CDR2 SQIVND (reference sequence). The length of the CDR3 is 15 residues. DNA for the CDR3: TGTGCCAGTAGTATGCCTCAGGGGGGAGGCCAGCCCCAGCATTTT. This codes for CASSMPQGGGQPQHF.

V gene TRBV7-2 combines with J gene TRBJ1-4, with 7 nucleotides matching TRBD1. The germline V gene has CDR1 SGHTA and CDR2 FQGNSA. The CDR3 sequence is 15 residues long. After removal of 1 base from V and 8 bases from J, the junction contained 7 bases not matched to a gene. The CDR3 loop is CASSLVGQGGEKLFF. Here the CDR3 DNA reads TGTGCCAGCAGCTTAGTCGGGCAGGGGGGCGAAAAACTGTTTTTT.

The chain employs TRBV5-1 and TRBJ1-1; 9 bases agree with TRBD1. CDR1 and CDR2 from the germline V gene are SGHRS and YFSETQ. The CDR3 is made up of 15 amino acids. J gave up 1 base and V 3 bases, and 4 bases lay outside the gene matches. In nucleotides, the CDR3 is TGCGCCAGCAGCTCCCGGACAGGGGCGAACACTGAAGCTTTCTTT. This gives the protein CASSSRTGANTEAFF.

This chain uses TRBV7-3 with TRBJ1-2; D not resolved. V was clipped by 1 base and J by 6 bases, with 9 bases between them. This CDR3 comprises 13 residues. Germline CDR1 reads SGHTA; CDR2 reads FQGTGA. The CDR3 DNA sequence: TGTGCCAGCAGCTTAAGTCATACCAATGGCTACACCTTC. Translation: CASSLSHTNGYTF.

CDR3 coding DNA: TGCGCCAGCAGCCAAGATTTAGGTTCACCCCTCCACTTT. Residues: CASSQDLGSPLHF. The chain combines TRBV4-3 with TRBJ1-6; no reliable D call. The V gene lost 0 bases and the J gene lost 9 bases, with 6 bases spanning the gap. The CDR3 runs to 13 residues. Germline CDR1 is LGHNA and CDR2 is YSLEER.

The genes are TRBV9 and TRBJ2-3, with 10 bases matching TRBD1. V lost 4 bases and J lost 5; bases outside the gene matches: 10. This CDR3 is 16 amino acids long. Per the germline V gene, CDR1 is SGDLS and CDR2 is YYNGEE. The chain's CDR3 is CASSPRTGGAGDTQYF. The CDR3 coding sequence is TGTGCCAGCAGCCCGCGGACAGGGGGAGCCGGAGATACGCAGTATTTT. The whole variable domain, filled in from reference TRBV9 and TRBJ2-3, reads DSGVTQTPKHLITATGQRVTLRCSPRSGDLSVYWYQQSLDQGLQFLIQYYNGEERAKGNILERFSAQQFPDLHSELNLSSLELGDSALYFCASSPRTGGAGDTQYFGPGTRLTVL.